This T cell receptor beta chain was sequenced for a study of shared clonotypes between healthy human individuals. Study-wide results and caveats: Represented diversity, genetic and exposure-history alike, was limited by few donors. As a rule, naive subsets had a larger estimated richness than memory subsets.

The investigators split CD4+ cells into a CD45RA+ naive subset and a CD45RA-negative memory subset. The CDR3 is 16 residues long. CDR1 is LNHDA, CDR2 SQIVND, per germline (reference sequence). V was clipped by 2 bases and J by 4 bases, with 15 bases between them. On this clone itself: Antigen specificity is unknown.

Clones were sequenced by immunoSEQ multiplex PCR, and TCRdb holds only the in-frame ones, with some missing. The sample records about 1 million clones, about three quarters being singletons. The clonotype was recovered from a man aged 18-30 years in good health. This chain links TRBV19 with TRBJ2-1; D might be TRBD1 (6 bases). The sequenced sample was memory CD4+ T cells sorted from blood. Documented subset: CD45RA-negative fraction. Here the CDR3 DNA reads TGTGCCAGTAGTATAAAGGCCCAGGGGATTTACAATGAGCAGTTCTTC. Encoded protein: CASSIKAQGIYNEQFF.